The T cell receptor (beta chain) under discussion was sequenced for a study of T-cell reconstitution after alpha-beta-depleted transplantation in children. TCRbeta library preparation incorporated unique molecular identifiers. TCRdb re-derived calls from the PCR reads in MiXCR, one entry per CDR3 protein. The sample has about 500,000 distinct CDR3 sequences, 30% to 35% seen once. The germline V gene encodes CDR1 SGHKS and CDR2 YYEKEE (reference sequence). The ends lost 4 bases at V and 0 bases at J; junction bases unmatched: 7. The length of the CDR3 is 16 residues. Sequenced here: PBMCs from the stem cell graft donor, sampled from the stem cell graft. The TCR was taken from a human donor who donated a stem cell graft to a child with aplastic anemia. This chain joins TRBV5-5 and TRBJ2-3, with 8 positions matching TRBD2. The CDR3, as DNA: TGTGCCAGCAGCCCGAGACTAGCGACTAGCACAGATACGCAGTATTTT. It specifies CASSPRLATSTDTQYF.